These 11 T cell receptor beta chains were all obtained from the same sample, sequenced in a study of OX40 agonist ivuxolimab in advanced cancers. Libraries were prepared by immunoSEQ multiplex PCR; TCRdb keeps only in-frame clonotypes and omits some of them. The top ten hold approximately 11% of the sample, which has about 43,000 clones, about 95% seen once. Material: CD4+ or CD8+ T cells sorted from blood, obtained in a trial of the OX40 agonist ivuxolimab. These receptor sequences come from an adult with an advanced solid tumor such as melanoma, head and neck, liver or kidney cancer.

The J gene is TRBJ2-1, the V gene TRBV4-3; the D gene is possibly TRBD2 (6 bases). V dropped 1 base and J dropped 7 bases, with 29 bases sitting between them. Germline CDR1 LGHNA, CDR2 YSLEER. The CDR3 is 20 residues long. The CDR3 reads CASSQVVTSGRETLWNEQFF. Here the CDR3 DNA reads TGCGCCAGCAGCCAAGTAGTTACGTCCGGTCGGGAGACTCTATGGAATGAGCAGTTCTTC.

This clone appeared once. V gene TRBV28 combines with J gene TRBJ1-2; a possible D gene is TRBD1 (5 bases). This CDR3 contains 15 residues. V lost 9 bases, J lost 1 base, and 18 bases lay in between. Germline CDR1 reads MDHEN; CDR2 reads SYDVKM. The CDR3 protein is CASQGGSNFNYGYTF. CDR3 nucleotides: TGTGCCAGTCAGGGAGGGAGCAATTTTAACTATGGCTACACCTTC.

V is TRBV13 and J is TRBJ2-1; D gene ambiguous. This CDR3 is 15 amino acids long. Germline loops: CDR1 PRHDT, CDR2 FYEKMQ (reference sequence). V shed 5 bases and J shed 0 bases, with 11 bases lying between them. CDR3 region: CASSPARSSYNEQFF. DNA for the CDR3: TGTGCCAGCAGCCCAGCTAGGAGCTCCTACAATGAGCAGTTCTTC.

The rearrangement joins TRBV6-5 to TRBJ2-7; possibly TRBD2 for D (6 bases). Germline V gene data show CDR1 as MNHEY and CDR2 as SVGAGI. Trimming shortened V by 3 bases and J by 7 bases, and 16 bases separated the two germline ends. This CDR3 comprises 14 residues. As DNA, the CDR3 is TGTGCCAGCAGTTATGGTGCGGGGTCTTTGGAGCAGTACTTC. This translates into CASSYGAGSLEQYF.

The genes are TRBV9 and TRBJ1-1; D unresolved. Deletions cut 1 base from V and 5 bases from J, with 12 bases between. Per the germline V gene, CDR1 is SGDLS and CDR2 is YYNGEE. This CDR3 is 14 amino acids long. The CDR3 DNA is TGTGCCAGCAGCGTAACAGATCGGGGTACTGAAGCTTTCTTT. Its protein is CASSVTDRGTEAFF.

This chain uses TRBV6-5 with TRBJ1-1; D is unresolved. This CDR3 has 11 amino acids. Germline values: CDR1 MNHEY, CDR2 SVGAGI. Between the trimmed V and J ends, which lost 5 bases and 7 bases, there was a span of 8 bases. CDR3 residues: CASSLYNEAFF. The CDR3 coding sequence is TGTGCCAGCAGTCTTTATAATGAAGCTTTCTTT.

CDR3 in DNA: TGTGCCAGTAGCTCCTTAAAATGGGACACTGAAGCTTTCTTT. It encodes CASSSLKWDTEAFF. The chain couples TRBV19 to TRBJ1-1; D gene unclear. Looked up from germline, CDR1 is LNHDA and CDR2 is SQIVND (reference sequence). V was trimmed by 6 bases and J by 3 bases, leaving 14 bases between them. The length of the CDR3 is 14 residues.

This clone was detected once. The chain links TRBV21-1 to TRBJ2-3; TRBD2 is the table's D call, not checked against the DNA. TRBV21-1 is designated a pseudogene. The CDR3 runs 17 residues. The CDR3 nucleotides read TGTGCCAGCAGAGCGGGAGGGCCGAGGAAGCACCCAGATACGCAGTATTTT. It yields the protein CASRAGGPRKHPDTQYF.

The gene calls are TRBV27 and TRBJ2-7, with D perhaps matching TRBD1 or TRBD2 (5 bases each). The germline V gene encodes CDR1 MNHEY and CDR2 SMNVEV (reference sequence). There are 14 residues in the CDR3. V lost 2 bases, J lost 5 bases, and 13 bases lay in between. Written as DNA, the CDR3 is TGTGCCAGCAGTTTACTTGGGGGAATCCACGAGCAGTACTTC. Its protein is CASSLLGGIHEQYF.

This clone is a singleton in its sample. The V call is TRBV4-1, the J call TRBJ2-1; TRBD2 is a possible D gene (6 bases). The V gene lost 0 bases and the J gene lost 9 bases, with 12 bases spanning the gap. This CDR3 is built from 14 residues. Germline CDR1 reads MGHRA; CDR2 reads YSYEKL. The CDR3 loop reads CASSQDRGYVEQFF. The CDR3 DNA follows: TGCGCCAGCAGCCAAGATCGGGGGTATGTTGAGCAGTTCTTC.

V usage is TRBV30 and J usage is TRBJ2-3, with D unresolved. The length of the CDR3 is 13 residues. Trimming pared 0 bases from V and 3 bases from J, leaving 7 bases between. From germline, CDR1 is GTSNPN and CDR2 SVGIG (reference sequence). The chain's CDR3 is CAWSVVLTDTQYF. The CDR3 nucleotides are TGTGCCTGGAGTGTAGTCCTTACAGATACGCAGTATTTT.